The 27 T cell receptor beta chains presented below share a single source sample, sequenced in a study of T cell responses to AZD1222 COVID-19 vaccine. TCRdb's copy holds only in-frame clones and misses some; the assay was immunoSEQ multiplex PCR. Among about 50,000 clones listed, approximately 85% were seen once. Sequences were derived from peripheral blood, sampled on day 0 of AZD1222 vaccination. The receptor set was obtained from an adult in good health.

The chain has TRBV28 and TRBJ2-7; 7 positions agree with TRBD2. Trimming took 3 bases from V and 3 from J; bases not matched to a gene: 20. From germline, CDR1 is MDHEN and CDR2 SYDVKM. This CDR3 spans 19 amino acids. CDR3 amino acids: CASSFTYGGFEGRRYEQYF. The CDR3 region has the DNA TGTGCCAGCAGTTTCACGTACGGGGGGTTTGAAGGACGGCGCTACGAGCAGTACTTC. Drawing the rest from reference TRBV28 and TRBJ2-7, the complete variable domain is DVKVTQSSRYLVKRTGEKVFLECVQDMDHENMFWYRQDPGLGLRLIYFSYDVKMKEKGDIPEGYSVSREKKERFSLILESASTNQTSMYLCASSFTYGGFEGRRYEQYFGPGTRLTVT.

The chain employs TRBV29-1 and TRBJ1-4, with TRBD1 matching 8 bases. The CDR3 contains 13 residues. After removal of 7 bases from V and 6 bases from J, the junction contained 7 bases not matched to a gene. CDR1 is SQVTM, CDR2 ANQGSEA, per germline. As DNA, the CDR3 is TGCAGCGCCACCGGGACAGGAGATGAAAAACTGTTTTTT. It yields the protein CSATGTGDEKLFF.

This clone occurred a few times. The chain carries TRBV9 and TRBJ1-5; TRBD1 agrees at 10 bases. J gave up 1 base and V 4 bases, and 2 bases lay outside the gene matches. The CDR3 sequence is 15 residues long. Germline CDR1 is SGDLS and CDR2 is YYNGEE. In DNA form, the CDR3 reads TGTGCCAGCAGCAGGACAGGGGGAAGCAATCAGCCCCAGCATTTT. Translation: CASSRTGGSNQPQHF.

The rearrangement links TRBV6-5 to TRBJ2-7, with 10 bases matching TRBD1. J lost 6 bases, V lost 6 bases, and 5 bases had no gene match. The CDR3 is made up of 13 amino acids. Germline assignment: CDR1 MNHEY and CDR2 SVGAGI. Written as DNA, the CDR3 is TGTGCCAGCAGCGGACAGGGGGAGGGCGAGCAGTACTTC. It yields the protein CASSGQGEGEQYF.

In its sample, this clone was seen a few times. The rearrangement joins TRBV21-1 to TRBJ1-3. TRBV21-1 is annotated as a pseudogene. CDR3 length: 17 amino acids. The CDR3 spells CASYKSGITRSGNTIYF. CDR3 DNA: TGTGCCAGCTATAAATCGGGGATTACCCGCTCTGGAAACACCATATATTTT.

The chain carries TRBV5-1 and TRBJ2-3; the match to TRBD1 covers 9 bases. CDR1 is SGHRS, CDR2 YFSETQ, per germline. V shed 5 bases, J shed 3 bases, and the junction held 1 base outside the gene matches. CDR3 length equals 13 residues. In DNA form, the CDR3 reads TGCGCCAGCAGGGACAGGGGTACAGATACGCAGTATTTT. Translation gives CASRDRGTDTQYF.

The J gene is TRBJ2-7, the V gene TRBV7-9; D is possibly TRBD1 or TRBD2 (5 bases each). The CDR3 is made up of 15 amino acids. The V gene's germline CDR1 is SEHNR and CDR2 FQNEAQ (reference sequence). Trimming cost V 5 bases and J 2 bases, with 16 bases left between them. The CDR3 reads CASSLRDLPAYEQYF. The CDR3, as DNA: TGTGCCAGCAGCCTCCGGGACCTTCCGGCCTACGAGCAGTACTTC.

This chain joins TRBV14 and TRBJ2-3, with 7 bases matching TRBD2. The germline V gene encodes CDR1 SGHDN and CDR2 FVKESK. This CDR3 has 16 residues. Trimming at V came to 4 bases and at J to 5 bases, leaving 12 bases not matched to a gene. The CDR3 DNA follows: TGTGCCAGCAGCCCTCCGGGACTACAAATTCTAGATACGCAGTATTTT. Its translation: CASSPPGLQILDTQYF.

CDR3 loop: CASSPWNQGDTEAFF. CDR3 nucleotide sequence: TGTGCCAGCTCACCATGGAATCAGGGGGACACTGAAGCTTTCTTT. This sequence joins TRBV18 and TRBJ1-1; 7 nucleotides line up with TRBD1. Germline values: CDR1 KGHSH, CDR2 LQKENI. The CDR3 has 15 residues. The junction had 6 bases not matched to a gene; V was cut back by 2 bases and J by 3 bases.

The chain links TRBV6-5 to TRBJ2-1; 7 bases agree with TRBD1. The length of the CDR3 is 15 residues. V shed 6 bases, J shed 3 bases, and the junction held 8 bases outside the gene matches. Germline V gene sequence: CDR1 MNHEY, CDR2 SVGAGI. The CDR3 coding sequence is TGTGCCAGCAGACCCGGACAGGCCAACTACAATGAGCAGTTCTTC. Encoded protein: CASRPGQANYNEQFF.

The chain is built from TRBV19 and TRBJ1-3, with unresolved D. The length of the CDR3 is 16 residues. In germline, CDR1 is LNHDA, CDR2 SQIVND (reference sequence). V lost 1 base and J lost 0, with 10 bases in between. The chain's CDR3 is CASSIARTASGNTIYF. CDR3 coding DNA: TGTGCCAGTAGTATAGCTCGAACAGCCTCTGGAAACACCATATATTTT.

The CDR3 sequence: CASSLHRYRDRGTEAFF. CDR3 sequence (DNA): TGCGCCAGCAGCCTACACCGGTACCGGGACAGGGGTACTGAAGCTTTCTTT. The gene calls are TRBV4-1 and TRBJ1-1, with TRBD1 matching 10 bases. Germline V gene lookup returns CDR1 MGHRA and CDR2 YSYEKL. V shed 4 bases, J shed 5 bases, and the junction held 13 bases outside the gene matches. The CDR3 extends over 17 amino acids.

V usage is TRBV7-8 and J usage is TRBJ2-5; tentative D call: TRBD2 (6 bases). The V gene lost 1 base and the J gene lost 5 bases, with 17 bases spanning the gap. The CDR3 sequence is 16 residues long. Looked up from germline, CDR1 is SGHVS and CDR2 is FQNEAQ. The CDR3 spells CASSLGTRVAGETQYF. The CDR3 coding sequence is TGTGCCAGCAGCTTAGGTACCAGAGTGGCGGGGGAGACCCAGTACTTC. Filled out from reference TRBV7-8 and TRBJ2-5, the complete variable domain reads GAGVSQSPRYKVAKRGQDVALRCDPISGHVSLFWYQQALGQGPEFLTYFQNEAQLDKSGLPSDRFFAERPEGSVSTLKIQRTQQEDSAVYLCASSLGTRVAGETQYFGPGTRLLVL.

The CDR3 loop reads CASRRTQGADTQYF. The CDR3 DNA sequence: TGTGCCAGCAGGCGAACACAGGGGGCGGATACGCAGTATTTT. V gene TRBV3-1 (or the pseudogene TRBV3-2) combines with J gene TRBJ2-3, with 9 bases aligning to TRBD1. Looked up from germline, CDR1 is LGHDT and CDR2 is YNNKEL (reference sequence). V trimming: 6 bases; J trimming: 6 bases; junction bases outside the gene matches: 7. The CDR3 spans 14 residues.

The chain combines TRBV9 with TRBJ2-1, with D hard to call. The CDR3 runs to 14 residues. Germline V gene lookup returns CDR1 SGDLS and CDR2 YYNGEE. V shed 4 bases and J shed 5 bases, with 13 bases lying between them. CDR3 DNA sequence: TGTGCCAGCAGCTTCCCAGGAATGAACAATGAGCAGTTCTTC. Its translation is CASSFPGMNNEQFF.

This clone has more than one count but fewer than ten. The genes are TRBV18 and TRBJ1-1, with D unresolved. Germline CDR1 reads KGHSH; CDR2 reads LQKENI. Trimming removed 2 bases at V and 7 bases at J, with 8 bases between. This CDR3 comprises 12 residues. The CDR3 region has the DNA TGTGCCAGCTCACCATCGGGGTATGAAGCTTTCTTT. Protein product: CASSPSGYEAFF.

This rearrangement joins TRBV25-1 to TRBJ2-3, with a possible D match to TRBD2 (5 bases). V was cut by 6 bases and J by 0 bases, with 13 bases left in between. The CDR3 is 15 amino acids. In germline, CDR1 is MGHDK, CDR2 SYGVNS. The CDR3 protein is CASSEGRQSTDTQYF. The CDR3 DNA sequence: TGTGCCAGCAGCGAAGGGAGACAAAGCACAGATACGCAGTATTTT.

In this sample, this clone is medium-sized (0.01 to 0.1%). The chain carries TRBV19 and TRBJ2-1; unclear D gene. The V gene lost 1 base and the J gene lost 3 bases, with 1 base spanning the gap. CDR1 is LNHDA and CDR2 is SQIVND in the germline V gene (reference sequence). The CDR3 is 12 residues long. The CDR3 region is CASSIGYNEQFF. The CDR3 bases are TGTGCCAGTAGTATAGGCTACAATGAGCAGTTCTTC. Full variable domain (outside the CDR3, taken from reference TRBV19 and TRBJ2-1): DGGITQSPKYLFRKEGQNVTLSCEQNLNHDAMYWYRQDPGQGLRLIYYSQIVNDFQKGDIAEGYSVSREKKESFPLTVTSAQKNPTAFYLCASSIGYNEQFFGPGTRLTVL.

The chain has TRBV30 and TRBJ2-7; unclear D gene. This CDR3 spans 12 amino acids. CDR1 is GTSNPN and CDR2 is SVGIG in the germline V gene (reference sequence). Trimming shortened V by 2 bases and J by 4 bases, and 9 bases separated the two germline ends. The CDR3 is CAWSTTFYEQYF. Here the CDR3 DNA reads TGTGCCTGGAGTACAACCTTTTACGAGCAGTACTTC.

The chain uses TRBV5-1 and TRBJ2-7, with 10 bases identical to TRBD1. Germline V gene data show CDR1 as SGHRS and CDR2 as YFSETQ. This CDR3 has 16 amino acids. V lost 4 bases and J lost 6; bases outside the gene matches: 13. In nucleotides, the CDR3 is TGCGCCAGCAGCATGCTTATGGGACAGGGGATCTCCGAGCAGTACTTC. It is translated as CASSMLMGQGISEQYF.

The V call is TRBV4-2, the J call TRBJ2-1; a weak D match, TRBD1 (7 bases). Germline V gene sequence: CDR1 LGHNA, CDR2 YNFKEQ. The CDR3 has 14 amino acids. Trimming cost V 0 bases and J 5 bases, with 8 bases left between them. The CDR3 bases are TGTGCCAGCAGCCAAGACAGGGGGGACAATGAGCAGTTCTTC. It codes for CASSQDRGDNEQFF.

The chain carries TRBV19 and TRBJ1-6; D is uncertain. V was trimmed by 1 base and J by 0 bases, leaving 10 bases between them. From germline, CDR1 is LNHDA and CDR2 SQIVND (reference sequence). The CDR3 has 17 amino acids. The CDR3 region is CASSIAGKNSYNSPLHF. The CDR3 DNA sequence: TGTGCCAGTAGTATAGCCGGCAAGAACTCCTATAATTCACCCCTCCACTTT.

The CDR3 spells CASSYRDIGKLFF. The CDR3 nucleotides are TGTGCCAGCAGTTACCGGGACATCGGAAAACTGTTTTTT. The chain recombines TRBV6-2 or TRBV6-3 with TRBJ1-4, with a possible D match to TRBD1 (6 bases). V was pared by 2 bases and J by 10 bases, with 11 bases between. Germline values: CDR1 MNHEY, CDR2 SVGEGT. This CDR3 contains 13 residues.

This clone showed up just a few times. The V gene is TRBV7-8, the J gene TRBJ1-4; D is undetermined. The CDR3 consists of 14 residues. Germline lookup yields CDR1 SGHVS and CDR2 FQNEAQ. V was cut by 2 bases and J by 4 bases, with 8 bases left in between. CDR3 loop: CASSLFQHNEKLFF. The CDR3, as DNA: TGTGCCAGCAGCTTATTTCAGCATAATGAAAAACTGTTTTTT.

This sequence joins TRBV19 and TRBJ2-5; no reliable D call. Trimming took 4 bases from V and 2 from J, leaving 8 bases between them. Germline V gives CDR1 LNHDA, CDR2 SQIVND (reference sequence). This CDR3 is 13 amino acids long. CDR3 sequence reads: CASSNDGQETQYF. Here the CDR3 DNA reads TGTGCCAGTAGTAATGATGGTCAAGAGACCCAGTACTTC. Variable domain in full (rest from reference TRBV19 and TRBJ2-5): DGGITQSPKYLFRKEGQNVTLSCEQNLNHDAMYWYRQDPGQGLRLIYYSQIVNDFQKGDIAEGYSVSREKKESFPLTVTSAQKNPTAFYLCASSNDGQETQYFGPGTRLLVL.

The chain combines TRBV10-3 with TRBJ2-5; 9 bases agree with TRBD2. Germline CDR1 reads ENHRY; CDR2 reads SYGVKD. Trimming cost V 0 bases and J 1 base; bases outside gene matches: 6. The CDR3 sequence is 17 residues long. In DNA, the CDR3 is TGTGCCATCAGTGAGTCGGATAGCGGGGGTTCCCAAGAGACCCAGTACTTC. Its protein product is CAISESDSGGSQETQYF.

This clone has just one count. The chain employs TRBV7-8 and TRBJ2-5; TRBD2 matches at 9 bases. CDR1 and CDR2 from the germline V gene are SGHVS and FQNEAQ. The CDR3 consists of 20 residues. V was clipped by 5 bases and J by 5 bases; unmatched bases: 24. For the CDR3, the DNA is TGTGCCAGCAGCCCCTTGGGGGGAGGGCTAGCGGGGCCCGAGGGGGAGACCCAGTACTTC. Translated: CASSPLGGGLAGPEGETQYF. The complete variable domain, with remaining parts taken from reference TRBV7-8 and TRBJ2-5, reads GAGVSQSPRYKVAKRGQDVALRCDPISGHVSLFWYQQALGQGPEFLTYFQNEAQLDKSGLPSDRFFAERPEGSVSTLKIQRTQQEDSAVYLCASSPLGGGLAGPEGETQYFGPGTRLLVL.